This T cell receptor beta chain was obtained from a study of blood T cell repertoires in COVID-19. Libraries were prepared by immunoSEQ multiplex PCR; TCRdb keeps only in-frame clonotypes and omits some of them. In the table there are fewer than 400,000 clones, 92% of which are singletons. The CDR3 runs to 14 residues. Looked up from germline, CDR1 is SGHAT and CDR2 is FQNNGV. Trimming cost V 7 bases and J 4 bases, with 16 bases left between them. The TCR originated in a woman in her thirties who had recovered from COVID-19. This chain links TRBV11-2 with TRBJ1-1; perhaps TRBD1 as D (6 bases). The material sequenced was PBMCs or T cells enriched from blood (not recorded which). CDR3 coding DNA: TGTGCCAGCACCTACCGCAGGGGTGGCACTGAAGCTTTCTTT. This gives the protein CASTYRRGGTEAFF.